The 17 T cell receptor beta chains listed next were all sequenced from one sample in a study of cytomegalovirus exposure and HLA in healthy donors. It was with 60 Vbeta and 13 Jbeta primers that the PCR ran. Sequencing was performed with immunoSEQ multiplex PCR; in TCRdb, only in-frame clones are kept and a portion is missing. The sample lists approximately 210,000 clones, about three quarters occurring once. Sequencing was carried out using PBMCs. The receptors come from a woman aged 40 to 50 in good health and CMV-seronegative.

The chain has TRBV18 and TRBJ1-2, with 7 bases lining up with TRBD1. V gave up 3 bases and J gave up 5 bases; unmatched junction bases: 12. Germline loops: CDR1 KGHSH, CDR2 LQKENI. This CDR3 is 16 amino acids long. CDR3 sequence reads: CASSPAGQAPSYGYTF. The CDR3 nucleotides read TGTGCCAGCTCACCGGCCGGACAGGCCCCTTCTTATGGCTACACCTTC.

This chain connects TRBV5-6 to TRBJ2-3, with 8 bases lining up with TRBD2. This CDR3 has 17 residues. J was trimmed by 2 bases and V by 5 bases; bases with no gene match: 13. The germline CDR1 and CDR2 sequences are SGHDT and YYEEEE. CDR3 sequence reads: CASRPGGAGFLTDTQYF. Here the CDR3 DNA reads TGTGCCAGCAGGCCCGGGGGGGCGGGATTTCTCACAGATACGCAGTATTTT.

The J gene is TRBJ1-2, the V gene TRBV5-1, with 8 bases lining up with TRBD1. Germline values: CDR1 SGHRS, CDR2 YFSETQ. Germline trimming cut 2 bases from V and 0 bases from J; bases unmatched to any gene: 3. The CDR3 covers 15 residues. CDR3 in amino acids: CASSLTGGTNYGYTF. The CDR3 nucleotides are TGCGCCAGCAGCTTAACAGGGGGAACTAACTATGGCTACACCTTC.

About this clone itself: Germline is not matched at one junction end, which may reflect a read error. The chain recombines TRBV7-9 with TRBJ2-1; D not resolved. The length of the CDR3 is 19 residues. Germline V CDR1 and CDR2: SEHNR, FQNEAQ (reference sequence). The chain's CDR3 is CSSSLIGITGRDSYNEQFF. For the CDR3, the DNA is TGTTCCAGCAGCTTAATTGGTATAACGGGTCGCGACTCCTACAATGAGCAGTTCTTC.

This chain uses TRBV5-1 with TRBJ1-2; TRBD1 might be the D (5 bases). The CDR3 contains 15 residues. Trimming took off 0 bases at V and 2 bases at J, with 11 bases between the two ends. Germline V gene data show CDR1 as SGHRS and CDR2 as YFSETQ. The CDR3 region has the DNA TGCGCCAGCAGCTTGGGGGGGGGAGAAAACTATGGCTACACCTTC. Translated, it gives CASSLGGGENYGYTF.

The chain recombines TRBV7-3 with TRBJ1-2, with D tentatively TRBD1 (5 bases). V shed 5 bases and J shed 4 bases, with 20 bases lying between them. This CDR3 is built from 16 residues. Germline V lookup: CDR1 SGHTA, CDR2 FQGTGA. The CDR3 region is CASSPTDSPYVYGYTF. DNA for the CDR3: TGTGCCAGCAGCCCAACCGACAGTCCTTATGTCTATGGCTACACCTTC.

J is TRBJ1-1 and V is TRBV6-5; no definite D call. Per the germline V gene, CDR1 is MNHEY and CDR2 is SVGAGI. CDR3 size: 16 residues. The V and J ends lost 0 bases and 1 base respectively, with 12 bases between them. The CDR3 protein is CASSYSTWAGNTEAFF. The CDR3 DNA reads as TGTGCCAGCAGTTACTCGACGTGGGCGGGGAACACTGAAGCTTTCTTT.

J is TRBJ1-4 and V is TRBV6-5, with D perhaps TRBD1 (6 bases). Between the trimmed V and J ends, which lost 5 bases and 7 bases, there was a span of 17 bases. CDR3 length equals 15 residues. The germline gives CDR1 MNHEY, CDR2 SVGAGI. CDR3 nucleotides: TGTGCCAGCAGTCCCCGTGCAGGGGCACGTGAAAAACTGTTTTTT. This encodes CASSPRAGAREKLFF.

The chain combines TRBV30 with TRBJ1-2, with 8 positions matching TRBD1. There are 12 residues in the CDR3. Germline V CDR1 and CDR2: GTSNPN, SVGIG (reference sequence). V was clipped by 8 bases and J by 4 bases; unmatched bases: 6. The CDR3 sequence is CAGFTGGYGYTF. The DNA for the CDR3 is TGTGCCGGTTTCACAGGGGGCTATGGCTACACCTTC.

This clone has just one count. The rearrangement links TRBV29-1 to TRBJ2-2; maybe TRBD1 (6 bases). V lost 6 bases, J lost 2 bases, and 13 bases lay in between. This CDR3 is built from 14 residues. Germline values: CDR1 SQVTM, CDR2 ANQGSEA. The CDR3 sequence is CSVERTANTGELFF. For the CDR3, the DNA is TGCAGCGTCGAACGGACAGCCAACACCGGGGAGCTGTTTTTT.

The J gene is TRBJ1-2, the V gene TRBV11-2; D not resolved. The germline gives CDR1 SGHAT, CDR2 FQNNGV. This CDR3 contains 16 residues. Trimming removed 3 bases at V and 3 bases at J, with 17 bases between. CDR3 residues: CASSFGLGNGDYGYTF. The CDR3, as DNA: TGTGCCAGCAGCTTTGGCCTAGGGAACGGGGACTATGGCTACACCTTC.

CDR3: CASSPRQGGPRGYTF. The CDR3 DNA follows: TGCGCCAGCAGCCCCAGACAGGGGGGGCCCAGGGGCTACACCTTC. The rearrangement joins TRBV4-3 to TRBJ1-2; the match to TRBD1 covers 9 bases. Losses at the gene ends were 4 bases for V and 8 bases for J; bases not matched to a gene: 11. This CDR3 contains 15 residues. Germline V CDR1 and CDR2: LGHNA, YSLEER.

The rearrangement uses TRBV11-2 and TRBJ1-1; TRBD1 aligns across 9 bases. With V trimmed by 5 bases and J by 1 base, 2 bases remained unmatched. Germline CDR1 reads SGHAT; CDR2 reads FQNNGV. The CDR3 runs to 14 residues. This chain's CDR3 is CASSPGQGNTEAFF. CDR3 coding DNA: TGTGCCAGCAGCCCGGGACAGGGGAACACTGAAGCTTTCTTT.

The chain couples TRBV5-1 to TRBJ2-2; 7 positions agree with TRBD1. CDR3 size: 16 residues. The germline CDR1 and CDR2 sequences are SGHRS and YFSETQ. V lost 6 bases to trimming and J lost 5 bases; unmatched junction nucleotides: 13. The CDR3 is CASTNPLTGYTGELFF. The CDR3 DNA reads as TGCGCCAGCACCAACCCATTGACAGGGTATACCGGGGAGCTGTTTTTT.

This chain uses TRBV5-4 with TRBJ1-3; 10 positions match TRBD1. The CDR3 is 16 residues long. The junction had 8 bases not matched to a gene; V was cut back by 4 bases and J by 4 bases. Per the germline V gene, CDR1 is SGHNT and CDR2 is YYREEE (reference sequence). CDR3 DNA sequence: TGTGCCAGCAGCCCTGGGGACAGGGGAAGAGGAAACACCATATATTTT. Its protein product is CASSPGDRGRGNTIYF.

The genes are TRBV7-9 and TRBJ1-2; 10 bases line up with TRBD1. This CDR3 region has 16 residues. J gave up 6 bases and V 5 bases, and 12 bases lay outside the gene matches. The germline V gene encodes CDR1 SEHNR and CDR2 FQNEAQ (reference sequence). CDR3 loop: CASSRDGTGDTHGYTF. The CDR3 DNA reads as TGTGCCAGCAGCCGAGACGGGACAGGGGACACTCATGGCTACACCTTC.

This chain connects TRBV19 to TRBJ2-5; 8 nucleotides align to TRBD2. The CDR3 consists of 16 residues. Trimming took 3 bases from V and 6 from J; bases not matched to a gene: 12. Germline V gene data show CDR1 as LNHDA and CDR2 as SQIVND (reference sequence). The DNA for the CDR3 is TGTGCCAGTAGTATTCTGGAAGCGGGAGCGGGAAAGACCCAGTACTTC. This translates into CASSILEAGAGKTQYF.